The sample holds a few counts of the clone carrying this TCR beta chain. This record comes from a study of CD8+CD57+ T cells in acquired aplastic anemia. Study in general: Mean yield of DNA from sorted CD4+ and CD8+ cells was roughly 3.2 ug.

Template material for TCR beta VDJ and CDR3 profiling consisted of genomic DNA. TCRdb reprocessed the reads with MiXCR, giving one entry per CDR3 protein. The sample lists under 200,000 distinct CDR3 sequences, 48% occurring once. CD8+CD57+ cell expansion, shown by flow cytometry, had occurred in the patients selected for sequencing. There was no therapy given to any patient before the blood sampling took place. CDR3 size: 14 residues. Germline assignment: CDR1 LNHDA and CDR2 SQIVND (reference sequence). V shed 9 bases, J shed 9 bases, and the junction held 11 bases outside the gene matches. This clonotype originated in a human donor with aplastic anemia. Sample: sorted CD4+, CD8+, or CD8+CD57+ T cells (not recorded which) from PBMCs. The chain couples TRBV19 to TRBJ1-6; 7 nucleotides match TRBD1. CDR3: CASARQGGFSPLHF. The CDR3 DNA follows: TGTGCCAGCGCCAGGCAGGGGGGGTTTTCACCCCTCCACTTT.